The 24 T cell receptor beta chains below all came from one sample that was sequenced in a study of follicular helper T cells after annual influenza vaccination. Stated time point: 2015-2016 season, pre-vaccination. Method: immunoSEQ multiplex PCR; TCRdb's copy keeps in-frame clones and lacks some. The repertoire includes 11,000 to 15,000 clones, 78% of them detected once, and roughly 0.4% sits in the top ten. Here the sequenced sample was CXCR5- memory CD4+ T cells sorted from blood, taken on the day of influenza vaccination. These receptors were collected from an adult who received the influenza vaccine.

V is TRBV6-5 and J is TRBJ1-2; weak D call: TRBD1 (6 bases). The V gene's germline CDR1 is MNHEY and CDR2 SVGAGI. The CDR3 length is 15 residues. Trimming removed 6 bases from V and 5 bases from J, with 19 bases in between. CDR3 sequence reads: CASRSGTNNAYGYTF. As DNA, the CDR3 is TGTGCCAGCAGATCCGGGACAAATAACGCTTATGGCTACACCTTC.

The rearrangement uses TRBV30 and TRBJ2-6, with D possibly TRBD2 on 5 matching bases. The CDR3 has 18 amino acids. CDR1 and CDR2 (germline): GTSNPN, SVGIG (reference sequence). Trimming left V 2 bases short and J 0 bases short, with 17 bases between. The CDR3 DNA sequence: TGTGCCTGGAGTACGGTCGGGGTAATCAGCTCTGGGGCCAACGTCCTGACTTTC. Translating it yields CAWSTVGVISSGANVLTF.

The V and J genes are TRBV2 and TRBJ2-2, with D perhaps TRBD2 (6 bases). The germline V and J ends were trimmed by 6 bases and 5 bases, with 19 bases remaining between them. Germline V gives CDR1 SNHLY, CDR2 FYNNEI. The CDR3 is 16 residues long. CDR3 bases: TGTGCCAGCAGCCGGGGACGGGGCGCGGGAACCGGGGAGCTGTTTTTT. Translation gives CASSRGRGAGTGELFF.

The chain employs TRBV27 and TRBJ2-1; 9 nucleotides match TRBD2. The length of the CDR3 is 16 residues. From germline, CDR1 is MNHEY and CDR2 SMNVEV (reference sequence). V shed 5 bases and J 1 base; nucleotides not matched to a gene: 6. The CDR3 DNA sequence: TGTGCCAGCAGTCACGCTAGCGGGGCATCCTACAATGAGCAGTTCTTC. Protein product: CASSHASGASYNEQFF.

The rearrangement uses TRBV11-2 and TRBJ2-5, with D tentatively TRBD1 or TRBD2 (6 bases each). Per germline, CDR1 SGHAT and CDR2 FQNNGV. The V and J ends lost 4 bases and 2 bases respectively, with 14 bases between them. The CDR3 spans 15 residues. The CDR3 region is CASSSLGGLQETQYF. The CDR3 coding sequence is TGTGCCAGCAGCTCCCTTGGGGGGCTGCAAGAGACCCAGTACTTC.

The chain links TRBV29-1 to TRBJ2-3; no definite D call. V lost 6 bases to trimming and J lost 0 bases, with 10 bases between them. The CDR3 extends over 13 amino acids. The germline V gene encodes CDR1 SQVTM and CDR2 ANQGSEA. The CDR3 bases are TGCAGCGTCGCCAGGTTAAGCACAGATACGCAGTATTTT. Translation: CSVARLSTDTQYF.

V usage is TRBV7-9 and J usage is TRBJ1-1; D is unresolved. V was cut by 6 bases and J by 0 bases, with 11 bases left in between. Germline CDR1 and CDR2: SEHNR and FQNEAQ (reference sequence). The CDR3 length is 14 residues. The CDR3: CASRGLRVNTEAFF. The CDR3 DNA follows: TGTGCCAGCAGGGGTCTTCGGGTGAACACTGAAGCTTTCTTT.

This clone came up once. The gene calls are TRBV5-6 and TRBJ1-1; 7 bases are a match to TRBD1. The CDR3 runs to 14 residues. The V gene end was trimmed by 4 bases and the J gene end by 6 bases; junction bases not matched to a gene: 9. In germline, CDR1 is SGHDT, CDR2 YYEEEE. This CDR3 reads CASSIWTGGSEAFF. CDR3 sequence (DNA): TGTGCCAGCAGCATATGGACAGGTGGGTCTGAAGCTTTCTTT.

The CDR3 sequence is CASSRDRDGNQPQHF. The CDR3 nucleotides read TGTGCCAGCAGCCGGGACAGGGATGGCAATCAGCCCCAGCATTTT. J is TRBJ1-5 and V is TRBV2; 9 nucleotides match TRBD1. The CDR3 totals 15 residues. Looked up from germline, CDR1 is SNHLY and CDR2 is FYNNEI. Trimming cost V 6 bases and J 2 bases; bases outside gene matches: 5.

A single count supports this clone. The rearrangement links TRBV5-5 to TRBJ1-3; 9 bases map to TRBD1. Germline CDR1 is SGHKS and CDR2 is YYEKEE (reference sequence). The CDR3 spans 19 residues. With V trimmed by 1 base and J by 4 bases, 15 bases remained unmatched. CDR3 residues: CASSLPWSTDRGRGNTIYF. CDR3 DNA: TGTGCCAGCAGCTTGCCTTGGTCCACTGACAGGGGGAGAGGAAACACCATATATTTT.

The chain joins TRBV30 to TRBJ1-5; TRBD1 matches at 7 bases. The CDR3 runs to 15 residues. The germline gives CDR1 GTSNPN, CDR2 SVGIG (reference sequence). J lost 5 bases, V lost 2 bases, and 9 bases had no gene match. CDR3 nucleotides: TGTGCCTGGAGTTACCGACAGGGTGTCGATCAGCCCCAGCATTTT. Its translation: CAWSYRQGVDQPQHF.

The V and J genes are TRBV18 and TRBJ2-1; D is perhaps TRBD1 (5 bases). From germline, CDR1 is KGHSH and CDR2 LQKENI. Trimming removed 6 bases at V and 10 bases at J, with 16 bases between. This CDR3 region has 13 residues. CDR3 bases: TGTGCCAGCTCGCAGGGCAACCCCCGAGAGCAGTTCTTC. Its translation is CASSQGNPREQFF.

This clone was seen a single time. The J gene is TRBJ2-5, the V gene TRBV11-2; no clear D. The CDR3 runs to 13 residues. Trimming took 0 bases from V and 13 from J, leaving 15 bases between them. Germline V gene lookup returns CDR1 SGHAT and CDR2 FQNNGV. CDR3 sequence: CASSLDSKFPMYF. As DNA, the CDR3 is TGTGCCAGCAGCTTAGATTCAAAGTTCCCAATGTACTTC. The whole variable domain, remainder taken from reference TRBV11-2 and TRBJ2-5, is EAGVAQSPRYKIIEKRQSVAFWCNPISGHATLYWYQQILGQGPKLLIQFQNNGVVDDSQLPKDRFSAERLKGVDSTLKIQPAKLEDSAVYLCASSLDSKFPMYFGPGTRLLVL.

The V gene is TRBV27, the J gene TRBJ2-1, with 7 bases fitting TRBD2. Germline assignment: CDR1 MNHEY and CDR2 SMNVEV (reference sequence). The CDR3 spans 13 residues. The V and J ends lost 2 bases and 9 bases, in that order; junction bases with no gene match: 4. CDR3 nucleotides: TGTGCCAGCAGTTTACAGCGGGGTACTGAGCAGTTCTTC. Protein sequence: CASSLQRGTEQFF.

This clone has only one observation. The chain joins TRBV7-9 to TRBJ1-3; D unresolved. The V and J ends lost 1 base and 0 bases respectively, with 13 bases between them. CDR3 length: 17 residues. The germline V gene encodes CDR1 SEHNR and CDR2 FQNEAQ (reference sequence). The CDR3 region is CASSLVAGPSSGNTIYF. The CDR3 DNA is TGTGCCAGCAGCTTAGTGGCAGGTCCGAGCTCTGGAAACACCATATATTTT.

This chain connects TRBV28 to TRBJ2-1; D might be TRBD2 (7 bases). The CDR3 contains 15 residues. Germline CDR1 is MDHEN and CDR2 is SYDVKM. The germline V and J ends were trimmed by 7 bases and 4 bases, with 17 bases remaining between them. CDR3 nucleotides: TGTGCCAGCATTCCCGGGGGGCTGGTTTACAATGAGCAGTTCTTC. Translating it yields CASIPGGLVYNEQFF.

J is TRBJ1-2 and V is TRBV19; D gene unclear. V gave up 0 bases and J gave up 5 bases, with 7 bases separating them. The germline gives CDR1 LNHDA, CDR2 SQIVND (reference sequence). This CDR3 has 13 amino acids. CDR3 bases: TGTGCCAGTAGTATAGAAGGAAAATATGGCTACACCTTC. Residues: CASSIEGKYGYTF.

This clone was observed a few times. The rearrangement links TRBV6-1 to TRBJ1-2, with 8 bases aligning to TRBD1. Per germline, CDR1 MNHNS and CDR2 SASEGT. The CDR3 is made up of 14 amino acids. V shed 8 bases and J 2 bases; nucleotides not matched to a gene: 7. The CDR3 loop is CASGVHRGNYGYTF. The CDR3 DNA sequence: TGTGCCAGCGGGGTTCACAGGGGGAACTATGGCTACACCTTC.

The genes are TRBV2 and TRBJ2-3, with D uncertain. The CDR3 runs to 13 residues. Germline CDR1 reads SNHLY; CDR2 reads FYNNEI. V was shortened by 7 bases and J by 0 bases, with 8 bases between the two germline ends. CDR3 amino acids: CASMKESTDTQYF. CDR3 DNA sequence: TGTGCCAGCATGAAGGAGAGCACAGATACGCAGTATTTT.

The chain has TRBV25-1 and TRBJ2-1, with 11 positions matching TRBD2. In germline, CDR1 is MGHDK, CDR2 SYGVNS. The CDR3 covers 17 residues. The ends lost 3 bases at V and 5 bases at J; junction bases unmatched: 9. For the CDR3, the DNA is TGTGCCAGCAGTGATGGAGGGACTAGCGGAATTAACAATGAGCAGTTCTTC. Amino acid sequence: CASSDGGTSGINNEQFF.

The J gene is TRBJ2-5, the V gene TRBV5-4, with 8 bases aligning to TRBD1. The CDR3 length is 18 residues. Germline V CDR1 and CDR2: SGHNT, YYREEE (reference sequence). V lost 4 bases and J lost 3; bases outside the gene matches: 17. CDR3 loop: CASSLGETGVPAKETQYF. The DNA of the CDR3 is TGTGCCAGCAGCCTGGGGGAGACAGGGGTTCCCGCCAAAGAGACCCAGTACTTC.

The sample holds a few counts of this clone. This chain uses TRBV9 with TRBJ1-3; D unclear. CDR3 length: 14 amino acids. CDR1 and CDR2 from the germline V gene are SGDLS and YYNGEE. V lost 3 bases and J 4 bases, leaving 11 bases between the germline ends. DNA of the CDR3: TGTGCCAGCAGCGAAAGACGGGGAGGAAACACCATATATTTT. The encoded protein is CASSERRGGNTIYF.

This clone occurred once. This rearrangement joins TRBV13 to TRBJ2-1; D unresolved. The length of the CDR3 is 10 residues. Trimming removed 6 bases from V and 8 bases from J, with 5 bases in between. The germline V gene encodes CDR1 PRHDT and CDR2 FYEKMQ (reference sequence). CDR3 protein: CASSGDEQFF. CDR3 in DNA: TGTGCCAGCAGTGGAGATGAGCAGTTCTTC.

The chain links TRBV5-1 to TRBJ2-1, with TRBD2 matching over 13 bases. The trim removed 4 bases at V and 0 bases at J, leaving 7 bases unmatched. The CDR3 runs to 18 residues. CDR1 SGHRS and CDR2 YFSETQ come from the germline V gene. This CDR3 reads CASSPGLAGAHSYNEQFF. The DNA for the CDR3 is TGCGCCAGCAGCCCCGGACTAGCGGGGGCCCACTCCTACAATGAGCAGTTCTTC.